The present T cell receptor beta chain was sequenced within a study of cytomegalovirus exposure and HLA in healthy donors (dated 2017 in TCRdb). Study-level background: According to an earlier analysis of several hundred of the donors, 150 million to 200 million T cells yielded approximately 120 million unique TCR beta sequences and less than 300 Gb of sequence data. Approximately 300 gigabases of sequencing data and approximately 91 million unique TCR sequences made up an early release that covered some 640 HLA-typed donors. The genetic ancestry cluster associated with self-reported Caucasian donors included roughly four fifths of the roughly 410 genotyped donors. The study was designed to test whether signatures of past pathogen exposure could be identified by cataloging public T cell receptors. The study profiled the T cell repertoires of hundreds of subjects by immunosequencing and related them to cytomegalovirus serostatus. Besides the first cohort of roughly 640 subjects, a separate validation cohort made up of 90 to 150 different subjects was used. High-throughput TCR immunosequencing, statistical association of individual TCRs with disease status, and machine learning were combined to predict cytomegalovirus infection status. A later analysis re-analyzed previously published TCR beta repertoires from roughly 600 donors and added high-resolution HLA genotyping to study TCR occurrence patterns. Rather than drawing on any new phenotypic data, the later analysis identified candidate immune exposures from TCR beta sequences and the way those sequences occurred across donors. An earlier analysis of around 640 of the donors used high-throughput TCR beta sequencing to judge whether each TCR beta V gene segment behaved as functional or pseudogenic. Alongside the repertoire data, information on donor age, sex, ethnicity and CMV serostatus was compiled. A later genetic analysis took genome-wide SNP genotypes for about three fifths of the 666 donors and used that subset as a discovery cohort. Every repertoire in the discovery cohort had been generated on one and the same sequencing platform. Class I and class II HLA loci were covered by the typing at four-digit resolution. The number of typed donors differed by locus: roughly 620-640 for A, B, C, DRB1 and DQB1; some 500 for DQA1; roughly 600 for DPA1; and some 450 for DPB1. Because of strong linkage in the cohort, roughly five DR-DQ haplotypes were treated as single units for association and clustering. Among 300 to 500 genotyped donors of the cohort, an average of about 240,000 unique TCR beta nucleotide sequences was sequenced per donor, of which 15% to 20% were non-productive. Paper-wide results and their limitations: Compared with the roughly 670-donor mean, donors in an Asian-associated ancestry cluster had fewer N-insertions in productive TCRs, according to a later genetic analysis. Assigning TCR associations to individual alleles was difficult when HLA alleles, especially DR and DQ, strongly co-occurred. This cohort had only TCR beta chains sequenced, and the lack of alpha or paired-chain data limited which features could be detected. Three of the identified cytomegalovirus-associated TCR beta chains were confirmed in vitro to be specific for cytomegalovirus antigens. An association between a missense DCLRE1C variant and V-gene and J-gene trimming of TCR beta chains was found in a later genetic analysis and replicated in an independent cohort. Most TCR sequences were seen in very few donors, while some public TCRs were found in many individuals. In a later analysis, some 18,000 TCR beta sequences were associated with specific HLA alleles at a false discovery rate of 0.05. A later analysis found that HLA-associated TCR beta chains were more clonally expanded and had lower generation probabilities than equally common non-associated chains. A later analysis found that most CMV-associated TCR beta chains appeared HLA-restricted, with HLA associations seemingly driven largely by CMV exposure. The classifier was reported to diagnose cytomegalovirus status with high specificity and sensitivity in both the original and validation cohorts. Because HLA typing was missing for some donors at each locus, association tests included only the typed subset. Correlated functional status among segregating V segments might be attributable to linkage disequilibrium, but an unknown experimental factor could not be ruled out. The earlier analysis of about 600 of the donors excluded seventeen rarely observed V segments, including chromosome 9 orphons, because counts were too low. Some IMGT-functional V segments, including TRBV6-2 and TRBV6-3, could not be told apart with the 87-base-pair reads, so those segments were excluded. The authors suggested that the approach could potentially be extended to other disease states and immunological phenotypes. A further reported finding was that TCR beta sequences accurately predicted the HLA-A and HLA-B alleles for most subjects in the first cohort. The study listed 150 to 200 TCR beta chains as associated with cytomegalovirus. Broadly in line with IMGT annotations, most TCR beta V segments showed up in productive rearrangements about 87% or about 30% of the time in an earlier analysis of roughly 590 of the donors. A later analysis found that TCR association rates varied across HLA loci, with DRB1 alleles showing the most associated TCRs and HLA-C alleles the fewest. Immune exposure information for the cohort was limited to CMV serostatus. In a later analysis, several top co-occurrence clusters were reported to appear linked to parvovirus B19, influenza, CMV and Epstein-Barr virus. The sequencing pipeline was judged likely to have produced a cluster of highly shared sequence variants as a technical artifact. Sequencing depth was assumed to be roughly uniform across donors in the presence/absence analyses, though that assumption may not hold.

Receptor libraries were prepared by the immunoSEQ multiplex PCR assay. A mixture of 60 forward primers for TCR Vbeta segments and 13 reverse primers for TCR Jbeta segments was used in the multiplex PCR. A multiplex PCR assay on genomic DNA amplified the CDR3 region of rearranged TCR beta genes. The Illumina HiSeq System was used to sequence the amplified TCR beta libraries as 87-base-pair reads. Under the source paper's analysis protocol: A later analysis tallied tens of millions of unique TCR beta chains across the 666 repertoires, and approximately 9.9 million of those chains were shared by two or more donors. Raw reads were error-corrected and collapsed into unique sequences by a nearest-neighbor algorithm in which closely related sequences were merged to remove PCR and sequencing errors. V, D and J gene segments were assigned by aligning CDR3 sequences to IMGT reference sequences. For a sequence to be retained, at least a six-nucleotide match to both a V gene segment and a J gene segment was required. Rearrangements were called productive when the CDR3 lacked stop codons and stayed in frame with V and J; all others were non-productive. CDR3 was defined according to IMGT convention as the region running from the second conserved V-encoded cysteine to the conserved J-encoded phenylalanine. Sequences without an unambiguous match to a single V gene segment were excluded from the earlier analysis of about 600 of the donors. An earlier analysis of a few hundred of the donors called V segments functional above 56.7% productive rearrangements and segregating when the between-donor standard deviation exceeded 5%. To diagnose cytomegalovirus status from the catalog of TCR beta chain sequences, a statistical classification framework was built. In a later analysis, TCR nucleotide sequences were compared against IMGT/GENE-DB human TR gene sequences so that V and J genes could be assigned. The TCRdist pipeline was used in a later analysis to assign CDR3 sequences and most-parsimonious VDJ recombination scenarios. In a later analysis, each TCR beta chain was defined by its CDR3 amino acid sequence together with its V-gene family, and reads without a unique V-gene family were excluded. A later analysis removed roughly 590 highly shared, low-generation-probability nucleotide sequences to deal with suspected cross-contamination and a sequencing artifact. For each public chain, a later analysis derived a clonal expansion index from normalized ranks of inferred template counts within each repertoire. A later analysis computed generation probabilities with a VDJ recombination model fitted to out-of-frame rearrangements, and checked the results against IGoR. In a later analysis, TCR-TCR, TCR-HLA and TCR-CMV co-occurrence was scored with hypergeometric tests, and a repertoire-size bias correction was applied to TCR pairs. False discovery rates were estimated in a later analysis by permuting HLA or CMV assignments 20 times. In a later analysis, co-occurring TCRs were grouped using DBSCAN, with TCRdist sequence similarity added in when clustering inside HLA-allele-positive subsets. Repertoires with fewer than 30,000 or more than 120,000 public chains, plus five repertoires with anomalous nucleotide sharing, were excluded from co-occurrence clustering. The source is immuneACCESS, and TCRdb retained only in-frame sequences with V and J called. Part of the clones is not carried over; for the studies checked, unresolved V genes explain less than half of this, and the remainder is unexplained. The V and J calls and clone size were taken over from that table, and D and trimming were inferred from the DNA. In this sample the table shows 110,000 or so clones, approximately 80% of which occur a single time. Jointly, the top ten make up just under 2.5% of the sample.

Counted from cysteine to phenylalanine, this CDR3 has 15 amino acids. Only the CDR3 DNA stays, 45 bases, in frame from base 1. Trimming leaves V shorter by 5 bases and J shorter by 0 bases, with the junction holding 6 bases beyond the gene matches. As encoded in the germline V gene (reference sequence), CDR1 is PRHDT while CDR2 is FYEKMQ. In this sample, this clone turned up a few times. Which antigen it targets is not known. Base qualities were left out, and no much larger clone turns up one base away. In total, 666 healthy bone marrow donors made up the cohort. All cohort members were sampled while nominally healthy, although unrecorded immune exposures were likely present. The donor was CMV seronegative and was included in the group of a few hundred seronegative cohort members. A peripheral blood sample was collected from each donor, and TCR beta sequencing was performed on peripheral blood mononuclear cells. Genomic DNA was extracted from the blood cell samples with the Qiagen DNeasy Blood Extraction Kit.

This receptor chain uses TRBV13 and TRBJ1-1, with 7 bases matching TRBD1. This TCR was sampled from a woman in her late teens or twenties in good health and CMV-seronegative. The sequencing input was PBMCs. The sequenced DNA: TGTGCCAGCAGCGGACGGGACAGACTGAACACTGAAGCTTTCTTT. Translated, this gives CASSGRDRLNTEAFF. Reference TRBV13 and TRBJ1-1 proteins supply the regions before and after the CDR3; the full variable domain is: AAGVIQSPRHLIKEKRETATLKCYPIPRHDTVYWYQQGPGQDPQFLISFYEKMQSDKGSIPDRFSAQQFSDYHSELNMSSLELGDSALYFCASSGRDRLNTEAFFGQGTRLTVV.